Presented here are 10 T cell receptor beta chains from one specimen sequenced in a study of control samples from healthy donors and cancer patients. Only in-frame clones appear in the TCRdb table, and some are missing; sequencing was by immunoSEQ multiplex PCR. The table has 45,000 to 55,000 clones, roughly 96% seen once. The sample consisted of blood. The receptors come from a man aged 25-45 years in good health.

V and J are TRBV7-2 and TRBJ2-4; 9 positions match TRBD1. The junction had 13 bases not matched to a gene; V was cut back by 5 bases and J by 11 bases. Germline values: CDR1 SGHTA, CDR2 FQGNSA. The CDR3 is made up of 15 amino acids. The DNA of the CDR3 is TGTGCCAGCAGCGGGACAGGGACCCGAACCCCCCTTCAGTACTTC. This translates into CASSGTGTRTPLQYF.

The rearrangement joins TRBV9 to TRBJ1-3; no clear D. Germline V gene sequence: CDR1 SGDLS, CDR2 YYNGEE. V gave up 4 bases and J gave up 6 bases, with 8 bases separating them. The CDR3 is 12 residues long. The DNA for the CDR3 is TGTGCCAGCAGCCCTGGGGAAAACACCATATATTTT. It yields the protein CASSPGENTIYF.

The V call is TRBV2, the J call TRBJ1-1; D call uncertain. The V gene lost 0 bases and the J gene lost 7 bases, with 12 bases spanning the gap. The CDR3 consists of 14 residues. Germline V gives CDR1 SNHLY, CDR2 FYNNEI. CDR3 protein: CASSEALGKGEAFF. The CDR3 DNA reads as TGTGCCAGCAGTGAAGCGCTGGGGAAGGGTGAAGCTTTCTTT.

This clone was seen only a few times. V is TRBV3-1 (or the pseudogene TRBV3-2) and J is TRBJ1-5; D remains ambiguous. Trimming left V 1 base short and J 5 bases short, with 18 bases between. In germline, CDR1 is LGHDT, CDR2 YNNKEL (reference sequence). The CDR3 consists of 17 residues. In DNA, the CDR3 is TGTGCCAGCAGCCAAGTCGTCTCCCGGAGGCAGCATCAGCCCCAGCATTTT. This encodes CASSQVVSRRQHQPQHF.

This chain links TRBV28 with TRBJ2-1; 11 bases fit TRBD2. The germline V gene encodes CDR1 MDHEN and CDR2 SYDVKM. Germline trimming cut 7 bases from V and 3 bases from J; bases unmatched to any gene: 2. The CDR3 runs to 14 residues. In DNA form, the CDR3 reads TGTGCCAGCAAACTAGCGGGGGACTACAATGAGCAGTTCTTC. Encoded protein: CASKLAGDYNEQFF.

The genes are TRBV6-2 or TRBV6-3 and TRBJ1-5; D gene unclear. The V and J ends lost 0 bases and 4 bases respectively, with 13 bases between them. CDR1 is MNHEY, CDR2 SVGEGT, per germline. This CDR3 is built from 16 residues. In nucleotides, the CDR3 is TGTGCCAGCAGTTACTCGAAAGGGTTTAAGAATCAGCCCCAGCATTTT. Protein: CASSYSKGFKNQPQHF.

The chain employs TRBV19 and TRBJ1-5; D is unclear. Germline CDR1 is LNHDA and CDR2 is SQIVND (reference sequence). This CDR3 spans 14 amino acids. The V gene lost 5 bases and the J gene lost 0 bases, with 8 bases spanning the gap. The CDR3 sequence: CASSQENSNQPQHF. As DNA, the CDR3 is TGTGCCAGTAGTCAGGAGAATAGCAATCAGCCCCAGCATTTT.

V and J are TRBV27 and TRBJ2-5; 9 nucleotides agree with TRBD2. This CDR3 comprises 13 residues. The V and J ends lost 5 bases and 5 bases, in that order; junction bases with no gene match: 3. The germline V gene has CDR1 MNHEY and CDR2 SMNVEV (reference sequence). CDR3 nucleotide sequence: TGTGCCAGCAGTCAGCGGGAGGTCGAGACCCAGTACTTC. It translates to CASSQREVETQYF.

This clone is a singleton in its sample. The rearrangement uses TRBV13 and TRBJ2-1; D might be TRBD2 (5 bases). Trimming cost V 5 bases and J 0 bases, with 8 bases left between them. The CDR3 is made up of 14 amino acids. Germline CDR1 PRHDT, CDR2 FYEKMQ (reference sequence). The CDR3 sequence: CASSGGLSYNEQFF. The CDR3 coding sequence is TGTGCCAGCAGCGGAGGTCTCTCCTACAATGAGCAGTTCTTC.

The V and J genes are TRBV9 and TRBJ2-3, with D possibly TRBD2 on 6 matching bases. The CDR3 is 15 residues long. With 3 bases removed from V and 4 bases from J, the gap between germline ends came to 15 bases. CDR1 and CDR2 (germline): SGDLS, YYNGEE. CDR3 coding DNA: TGTGCCAGCAGCGAGACTAGGCGGGAATCAGATACGCAGTATTTT. As protein: CASSETRRESDTQYF.